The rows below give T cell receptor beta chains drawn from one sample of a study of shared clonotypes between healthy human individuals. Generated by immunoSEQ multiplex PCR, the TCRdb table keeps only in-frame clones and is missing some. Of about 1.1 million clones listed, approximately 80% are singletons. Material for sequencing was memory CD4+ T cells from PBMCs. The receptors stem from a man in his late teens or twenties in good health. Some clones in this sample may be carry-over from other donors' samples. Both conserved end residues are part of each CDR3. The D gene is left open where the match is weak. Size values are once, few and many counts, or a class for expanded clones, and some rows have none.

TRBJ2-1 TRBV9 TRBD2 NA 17 CASSVGGAGVRNNEQFF TGTGCCAGCAGCGTAGGAGGAGCGGGAGTAAGGAACAATGAGCAGTTCTTC
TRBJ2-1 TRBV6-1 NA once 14 CASSEALVTGGQFF TGTGCCAGCAGTGAAGCGCTTGTGACAGGAGGTCAGTTCTTC
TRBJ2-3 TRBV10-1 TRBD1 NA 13 CASSEGGPDTQYF TGCGCCAGCAGTGAAGGGGGCCCAGATACGCAGTATTTT
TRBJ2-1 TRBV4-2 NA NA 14 CASSQDGYYVLQFF TGTGCCAGCAGCCAAGACGGGTATTACGTACTTCAGTTCTTC
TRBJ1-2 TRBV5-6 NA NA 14 CASSLGRVDYGYTF TGTGCCAGCAGCTTGGGTAGGGTGGACTATGGCTACACCTTC
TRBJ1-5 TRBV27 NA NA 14 CASRILGVNQPQHF TGTGCCAGCAGAATACTAGGGGTCAATCAGCCCCAGCATTTT
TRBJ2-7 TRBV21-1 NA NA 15 CASSKSGTETYEQYF TGTGCCAGCAGCAAATCCGGGACAGAGACCTACGAGCAGTACTTC
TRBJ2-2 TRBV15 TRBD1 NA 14 CATQGDRGLGELFF TGTGCCACCCAGGGGGACAGGGGACTCGGGGAGCTGTTTTTT
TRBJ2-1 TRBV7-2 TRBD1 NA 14 CASSAQGARNEQFF TGTGCCAGCAGCGCACAGGGGGCAAGGAATGAGCAGTTCTTC
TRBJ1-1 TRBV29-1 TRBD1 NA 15 CSVDRAGTGNTEAFF TGCAGCGTTGACAGAGCCGGGACAGGCAACACTGAAGCTTTCTTT
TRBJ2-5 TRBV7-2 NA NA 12 CASSLIQETQYF TGTGCCAGCAGCTTAATTCAAGAGACCCAGTACTTC
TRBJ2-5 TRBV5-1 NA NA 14 CASSFGRTQETQYF TGCGCCAGCAGCTTTGGCAGGACCCAAGAGACCCAGTACTTC
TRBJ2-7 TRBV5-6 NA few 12 CASSLGGYEQYF TGTGCCAGCAGCTTGGGGGGGTACGAGCAGTACTTC
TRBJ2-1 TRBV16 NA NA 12 CASSLKTGEQFF TGTGCCAGCAGTCTAAAGACGGGTGAGCAGTTCTTC
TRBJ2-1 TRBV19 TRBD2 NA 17 CASSIAPSAGLENEQFF TGTGCCAGTAGTATAGCCCCCTCAGCGGGATTGGAGAATGAGCAGTTCTTC
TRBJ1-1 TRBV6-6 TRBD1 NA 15 CASRNRGHGNTEAFF TGTGCCAGCAGGAACAGGGGGCATGGGAACACTGAAGCTTTCTTT
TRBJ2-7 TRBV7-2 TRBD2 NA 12 CASSSDTSGGYF TGTGCCAGCAGCTCCGATACTAGCGGGGGGTACTTC
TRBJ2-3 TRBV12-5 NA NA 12 CASGSEGDTQYF TGTGCTAGTGGTTCCGAGGGAGATACGCAGTATTTT
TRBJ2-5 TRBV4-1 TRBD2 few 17 CASSLIGGLAGQETQYF TGCGCCAGCAGCCTCATCGGGGGGCTAGCGGGGCAAGAGACCCAGTACTTC
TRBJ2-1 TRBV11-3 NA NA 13 CASSLGVVLEQFF TGTGCCAGCAGCTTAGGGGTGGTTCTTGAGCAGTTCTTC
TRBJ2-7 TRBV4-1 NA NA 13 CASSRLEGDEQYF TGCGCCAGCAGCCGGCTGGAGGGCGACGAGCAGTACTTC
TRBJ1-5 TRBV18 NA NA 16 CASSPNAGRGNQPQHF TGTGCCAGCTCACCCAACGCGGGGAGGGGCAATCAGCCCCAGCATTTT
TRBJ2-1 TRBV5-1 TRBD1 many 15 CASSPGGTINNEQFF TGCGCCAGCAGCCCAGGGGGCACTATTAACAATGAGCAGTTCTTC